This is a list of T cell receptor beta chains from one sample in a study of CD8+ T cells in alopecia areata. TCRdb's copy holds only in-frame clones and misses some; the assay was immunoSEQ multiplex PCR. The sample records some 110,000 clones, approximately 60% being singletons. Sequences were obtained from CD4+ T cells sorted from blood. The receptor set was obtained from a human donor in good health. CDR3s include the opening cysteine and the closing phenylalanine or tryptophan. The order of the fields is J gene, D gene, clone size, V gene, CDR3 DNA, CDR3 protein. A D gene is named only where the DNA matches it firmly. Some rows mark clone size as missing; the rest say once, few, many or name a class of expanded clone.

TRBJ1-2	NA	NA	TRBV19	TGTGCCAGTACCCTAGGACAAAATCTTAACTATGGCTACACCTTC	CASTLGQNLNYGYTF
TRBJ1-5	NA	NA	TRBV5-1	TGCGCCAGCAGCTTAGAAGGAAATAGCAATCAGCCCCAGCATTTT	CASSLEGNSNQPQHF
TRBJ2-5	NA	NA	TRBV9	TGTGCCAGCAGCGTGAAGGGGGTAATCGAAGAGACCCAGTACTTC	CASSVKGVIEETQYF
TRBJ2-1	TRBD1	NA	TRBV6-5	TGTGCCAGCAGCCGGGACAGGGTAGAATCTGAGCAGTTCTTC	CASSRDRVESEQFF
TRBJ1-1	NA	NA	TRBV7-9	TGTGCCAGCAGCTTAAGGGACACGGGGGACACTGAAGCTTTCTTT	CASSLRDTGDTEAFF
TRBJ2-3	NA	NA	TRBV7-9	TGTGCCACCGAACGCCAGGTTAGCACAGATACGCAGTATTTT	CATERQVSTDTQYF
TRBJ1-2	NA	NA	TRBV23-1	TGCGCCAGCAACAATTTGGACCCTAGATACTATGGCTACACCTTC	CASNNLDPRYYGYTF
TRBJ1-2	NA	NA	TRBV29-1	TGCAGCGTTGTCCTGGACGATCGTGGCTACACCTTC	CSVVLDDRGYTF
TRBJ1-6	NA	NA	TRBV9	TGTGCCAGCAGCGTCGGTCCAGGGGTGGATTCACCCCTCCACTTT	CASSVGPGVDSPLHF
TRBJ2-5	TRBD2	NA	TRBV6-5	TGTGCCAGCAGTTACCTAGCGGGGGGGAGAGAGACCCAGTACTTC	CASSYLAGGRETQYF
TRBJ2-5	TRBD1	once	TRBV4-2	TGTGCCAGCAGCCAAGGGGACAGGGGAGAGACCCAGTACTTC	CASSQGDRGETQYF
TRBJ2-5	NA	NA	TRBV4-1	TGCGCCAGCAGCCAGTGGCCCCGAGGACAGCGAGGGGAGACCCAGTACTTC	CASSQWPRGQRGETQYF
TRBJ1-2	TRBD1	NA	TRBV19	TGTGCCAGTAGTATCCCAACAGGGGGCGGCTACACCTTC	CASSIPTGGGYTF
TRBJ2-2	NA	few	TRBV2	TGTGCCAGCAGTGAAAAGGGAGGCGCCGGGGAGCTGTTTTTT	CASSEKGGAGELFF
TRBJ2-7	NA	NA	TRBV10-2	TGCGCCAGCAGTGATCGGGGGAGCTCCTACGAGCAGTACTTC	CASSDRGSSYEQYF
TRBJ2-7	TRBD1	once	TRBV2	TGTGCCAGCAGTGAAGGGACAGGTTACTCCTACGAGCAGTACTTC	CASSEGTGYSYEQYF
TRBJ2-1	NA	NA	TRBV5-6	TGTGCCAGCAGCTCCCACGGCGCGGTTACGGAGCAGTTCTTC	CASSSHGAVTEQFF
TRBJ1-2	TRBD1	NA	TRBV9	TGTGCCAGCGGAGGGACAGGGAACTATGGCTACACCTTC	CASGGTGNYGYTF
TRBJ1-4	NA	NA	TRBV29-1	TGCAGCGTTGAAGATCTTCAGTTAGGTGGTGAAAAACTGTTTTTT	CSVEDLQLGGEKLFF
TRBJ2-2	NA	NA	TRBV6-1	TGTGCCAGCAGTCCCCCGGGGACAAGGGCCGGGGAGCTGTTTTTT	CASSPPGTRAGELFF
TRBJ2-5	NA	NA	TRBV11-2	TGTGCCAGCAGCTTAGGGGCGATCAGGGAGACCCAGTACTTC	CASSLGAIRETQYF
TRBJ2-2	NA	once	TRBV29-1	TGCAGCGCAGGGGCCATCGGGGGAGAGCTGTTTTTT	CSAGAIGGELFF
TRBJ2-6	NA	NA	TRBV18	TGTGCCAGCTCACCAACTCAGCTTTACTCTGGGGCCAACGTCCTGACTTTC	CASSPTQLYSGANVLTF
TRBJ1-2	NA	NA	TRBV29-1	TGCAGCGTTGAGGACACAAGATATGGCTACACCTTC	CSVEDTRYGYTF
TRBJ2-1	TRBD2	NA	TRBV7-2	TGTGCCAGCAGCCGCGGCGGGGGGCTGTACAATGAGCAGTTCTTC	CASSRGGGLYNEQFF
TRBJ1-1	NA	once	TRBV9	TGTGCCAGCAGCGTAGATGGTGGTGAAGCTTTCTTT	CASSVDGGEAFF
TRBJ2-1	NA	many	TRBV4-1	TGCGCCAGCAGCCAAGTGGACATGGGCCTCTACTCCTACAATGAGCAGTTCTTC	CASSQVDMGLYSYNEQFF
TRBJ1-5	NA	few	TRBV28	TGTGCCAGCAGTTTAGCTGCAGTACATGGTCAGCCCCAGCATTTT	CASSLAAVHGQPQHF
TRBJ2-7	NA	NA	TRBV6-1	TGTGCCAGCAGTGCCCAGGGGCCCTACGAGCAGTACTTC	CASSAQGPYEQYF
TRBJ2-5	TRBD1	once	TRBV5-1	TGCGCCAGCAGCGGGACAGGGACCCAACAAGAGACCCAGTACTTC	CASSGTGTQQETQYF
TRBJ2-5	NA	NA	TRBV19	TGTGCCAGTAGTGTGAGGACTCTTACCCATGCGGAGACCCAGTACTTC	CASSVRTLTHAETQYF
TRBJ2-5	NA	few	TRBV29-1	TGCAGTGTAGACAGGACAGAGACCCAGTACTTC	CSVDRTETQYF
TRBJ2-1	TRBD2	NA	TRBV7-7	TGTGCCAGCAGCCCTGGCCTAGCGGGAAACAATGAGCAGTTCTTC	CASSPGLAGNNEQFF
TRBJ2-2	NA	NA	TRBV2	TGTGCCAGCAGTGGTGTGGCTATCAGCACCGGGGAGCTGTTTTTT	CASSGVAISTGELFF
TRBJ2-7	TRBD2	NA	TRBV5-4	TGTGCCAGCAGCTTGGAGCGGGGGGGATCCTACGAGCAGTACTTC	CASSLERGGSYEQYF
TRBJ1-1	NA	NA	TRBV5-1	TGCGCCAGCAGCTTGGACGGATTTACTGAAGCTTTCTTT	CASSLDGFTEAFF
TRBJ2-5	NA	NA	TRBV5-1	TGCGCCAGCAGTTTGAAGGGGTACTTC	CASSLKGYF
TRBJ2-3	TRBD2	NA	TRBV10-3	TGTGCCATCAGCGGGGGGAGTGGAGTGGGCACAGATACGCAGTATTTT	CAISGGSGVGTDTQYF
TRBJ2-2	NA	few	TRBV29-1	TGCAGCGTTGAGAAAGGAGGGGCGTTAACGGGGGAGCTGTTTTTT	CSVEKGGALTGELFF
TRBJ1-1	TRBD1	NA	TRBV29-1	TGCAGCGTTGGGGAGGACAGGGGGAGGGCTGAAGCTTTCTTT	CSVGEDRGRAEAFF
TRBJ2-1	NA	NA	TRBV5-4	TGTGCCAGCAGCTTGCGGCAGGCGGGTTACAATGAGCAGTTCTTC	CASSLRQAGYNEQFF
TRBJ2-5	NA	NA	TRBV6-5	TGTGCCAGCAGAAGCCGCCAAGAGACCCAGTACTTC	CASRSRQETQYF
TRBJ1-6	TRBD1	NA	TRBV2	TGTGCCAGCAGTGCGGGACAGCCTAATTCACCCCTCCACTTT	CASSAGQPNSPLHF
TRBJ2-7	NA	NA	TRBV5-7	TGTGCCAGCAGCTTGATTCGGGGGCAAGCCCCCTACGAGCAGTACTTC	CASSLIRGQAPYEQYF
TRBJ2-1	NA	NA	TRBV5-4	TGTGCCAGCAGCTTCCGTTGGGGGGGGCTACGTAATGAGCAGTTCTTC	CASSFRWGGLRNEQFF
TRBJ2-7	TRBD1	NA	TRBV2	TGTGCCGACAAAAAAGACAGGGAAACGTACGAGCAGTACTTC	CADKKDRETYEQYF
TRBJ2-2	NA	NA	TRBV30	TGTGCCTGGAGTTCCGGGACACTTTACACCGGGGAGCTGTTTTTT	CAWSSGTLYTGELFF
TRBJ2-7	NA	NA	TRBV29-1	TGCAGCGTTGGACAGACTTACGAGCAGTACTTC	CSVGQTYEQYF
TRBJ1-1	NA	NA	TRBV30	TGTGCCTGGAGTGTTCACCAGAACACTGAAGCTTTCTTT	CAWSVHQNTEAFF
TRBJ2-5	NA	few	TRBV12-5	TGTGCTAGTGGTTTGGGAGAGACCCAGTACTTC	CASGLGETQYF
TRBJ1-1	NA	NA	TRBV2	TGTGCCAGCAGTGAACGGCGGAACACTGAAGCTTTCTTT	CASSERRNTEAFF
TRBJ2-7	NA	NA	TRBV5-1	TGCGCCAGCAGCTTGGATTCAGGGACCTACGAGCAGTACTTC	CASSLDSGTYEQYF
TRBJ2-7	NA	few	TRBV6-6	TGTGCCAGCAGTAGCCAGGGCAGACAGTACTTC	CASSSQGRQYF
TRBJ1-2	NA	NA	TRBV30	TGTGCCTGGAGTGAAAACCGAATTTATGGCTACACCTTC	CAWSENRIYGYTF
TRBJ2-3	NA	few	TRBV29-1	TGCAGCGTCGGTGCAGGGAGTAGCACAGATACGCAGTATTTT	CSVGAGSSTDTQYF
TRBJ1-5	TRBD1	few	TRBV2	TGTGCCAGCAGCGATGACAGGGTTGAACAGCCCCAGCATTTT	CASSDDRVEQPQHF
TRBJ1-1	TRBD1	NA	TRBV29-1	TGCAGCGTTCATCAGGGGGCGAGGATCCCTGAAGCTTTCTTT	CSVHQGARIPEAFF
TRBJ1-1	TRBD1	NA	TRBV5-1	TGCGCCAGCAGCTTTCAGGGGGCGGAGAACACTGAAGCTTTCTTT	CASSFQGAENTEAFF
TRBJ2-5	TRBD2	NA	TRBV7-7	TGTGCCAGCAGCTTAGCTAGCGGGGGGCCGGAGACCCAGTACTTC	CASSLASGGPETQYF
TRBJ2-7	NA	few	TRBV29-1	TGCAGCGTTGAGTCGGAAAACGAGCAGTACTTC	CSVESENEQYF